This TCR beta chain was documented in a study of T cells in Graves' hyperthyroidism and ophthalmopathy. In the study overall: The blood sample was taken at first diagnosis, before treatment began. Study-level results: Before onset, ophthalmopathy was predicted by the model a median about 6.2 months earlier. Ophthalmopathy was told apart from stable hyperthyroidism by a 13 V-J model.

A word on this clonotype: The target antigen is unknown.

Patients were aged 18 to 65, had disease duration under 2 months, and had newly diagnosed hyperthyroidism. Authors of the study amplified TCR beta CDR3 regions from RNA transcripts. A first-round RT-PCR of the TCR CDR3 used the HTBI primer set. TCRdb ran MiXCR on the multiplex PCR reads and lists one entry per CDR3 protein. This sample carries 450,000 to 600,000 distinct CDR3 sequences, approximately 14% of them seen once, and the ten largest clones take roughly 13%. This clonotype was obtained from a woman in her forties with Graves' hyperthyroidism. Material for sequencing was blood.

Written as DNA, the CDR3 is TGTGCCAGTAGTCCCTGGGACCTTGGGGCCAACGTCCTGACTTTC. This gives the protein CASSPWDLGANVLTF. The genes are TRBV19 and TRBJ2-6, with D tentatively TRBD1 or TRBD2 (5 bases each). Germline lookup yields CDR1 LNHDA and CDR2 SQIVND (reference sequence). The CDR3 has 15 residues. V lost 5 bases and J 3 bases, leaving 11 bases between the germline ends.